Sequencing of this T cell receptor (beta chain) was carried out in a study of T cell responses to AZD1222 COVID-19 vaccine. The CDR3 runs 13 residues. The V end lost 6 bases, the J end lost 3 bases, and 11 bases lay between the germline ends. Germline CDR1 LGHNA, CDR2 YSLEER. Clones were read by immunoSEQ multiplex PCR, and TCRdb kept only the in-frame ones, dropping some. This sample carries 150,000 to 200,000 clones, 94% of them seen once, and the ten largest clones take over 4.5%. This clone was counted once. Sequences were derived from peripheral blood, sampled 28 days after the second AZD1222 dose. V gene TRBV4-3 combines with J gene TRBJ1-2, with D maybe TRBD1 (6 bases). The sequence came from an adult who received the AZD1222 COVID-19 vaccine. CDR3 amino acids: CASRQGGDYGYTF. CDR3 nucleotides: TGCGCCAGCAGACAGGGTGGGGACTATGGCTACACCTTC.